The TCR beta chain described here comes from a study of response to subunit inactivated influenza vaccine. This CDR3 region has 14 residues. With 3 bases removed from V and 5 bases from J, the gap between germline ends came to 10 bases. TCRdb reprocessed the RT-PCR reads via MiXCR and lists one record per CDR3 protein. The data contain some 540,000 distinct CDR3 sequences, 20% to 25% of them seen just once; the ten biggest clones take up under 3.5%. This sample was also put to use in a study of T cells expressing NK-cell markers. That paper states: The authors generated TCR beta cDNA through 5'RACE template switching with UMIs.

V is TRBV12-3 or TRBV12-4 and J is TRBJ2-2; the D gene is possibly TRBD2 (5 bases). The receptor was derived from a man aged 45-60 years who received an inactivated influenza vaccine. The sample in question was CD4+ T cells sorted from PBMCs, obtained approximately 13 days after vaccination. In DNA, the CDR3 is TGTGCCAGCAGTTTTACCCGGGGTACCGGGGAGCTGTTTTTT. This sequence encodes CASSFTRGTGELFF.